The 31 T cell receptor beta chains below all came from one sample that was sequenced in a study of blood T cell repertoires in COVID-19. Generated by immunoSEQ multiplex PCR, the TCRdb table keeps only in-frame clones and is missing some. The sample contains about 250,000 clones, about 88% of which appear only once. Sequenced sample: peripheral blood. The receptor set was obtained from a woman in her thirties or forties who had recovered from COVID-19.

This clone was recorded only once. Other DNA sequences in this specimen translate into the identical CDR3. V gene TRBV30 combines with J gene TRBJ2-3; unclear D gene. Germline CDR1 and CDR2: GTSNPN and SVGIG (reference sequence). Between the trimmed V and J ends, which lost 0 bases and 6 bases, there was a span of 7 bases. The CDR3 runs to 12 residues. The CDR3 protein is CAWSVRVDTQYF. As DNA, the CDR3 is TGTGCCTGGAGTGTACGGGTGGATACGCAGTATTTT.

CDR3: CASSLTGQGESEYF. CDR3 nucleotide sequence: TGTGCCAGCAGCTTAACCGGACAGGGCGAGTCGGAGTACTTC. The J gene is TRBJ2-7, the V gene TRBV7-2; 8 positions agree with TRBD1. V lost 2 bases and J lost 11; bases outside the gene matches: 11. The CDR3 spans 14 residues. Per the germline V gene, CDR1 is SGHTA and CDR2 is FQGNSA.

The rearrangement uses TRBV21-1 and TRBJ2-2; TRBD1 reflects the table's D call only, with no check against the DNA. TRBV21-1 is a pseudogene. The CDR3 extends over 14 amino acids. The DNA for the CDR3 is TGTGCCAGCAGACAGGGGGCTGAGACCGGGGAGCTGTTTTTT. As protein: CASRQGAETGELFF.

This clone was seen a handful of times. This chain links TRBV27 with TRBJ1-2; D ambiguous. From germline, CDR1 is MNHEY and CDR2 SMNVEV (reference sequence). Trimming removed 6 bases at V and 4 bases at J, with 12 bases between. This CDR3 region has 13 residues. CDR3 in DNA: TGTGCCAGCAGACCTCGCGCCCTCTATGGCTACACCTTC. It encodes CASRPRALYGYTF.

The chain recombines TRBV7-2 with TRBJ2-5, with 9 bases fitting TRBD1. The CDR3 contains 16 residues. Trimming cost V 5 bases and J 9 bases; bases outside gene matches: 16. CDR1 and CDR2 from the germline V gene are SGHTA and FQGNSA. In nucleotides, the CDR3 is TGTGCCAGCAGCACCCAGGGACAGGGAGGACGGGGGGCCCAGTACTTC. Translated: CASSTQGQGGRGAQYF. Using reference TRBV7-2 and TRBJ2-5 for the parts outside the CDR3, the full variable domain is GAGVSQSPSNKVTEKGKDVELRCDPISGHTALYWYRQSLGQGLEFLIYFQGNSAPDKSGLPSDRFSAERTGGSVSTLTIQRTQQEDSAVYLCASSTQGQGGRGAQYFGPGTRLLVL.

The chain carries TRBV19 and TRBJ2-2; 8 bases align to TRBD1. The germline gives CDR1 LNHDA, CDR2 SQIVND (reference sequence). The CDR3 is made up of 17 amino acids. J gave up 0 bases and V 6 bases, and 9 bases lay outside the gene matches. In nucleotides, the CDR3 is TGTGCCAGTAGCCGCGTGGGGACAGGAGCGAACACCGGGGAGCTGTTTTTT. Protein sequence: CASSRVGTGANTGELFF.

Only a few counts were recorded for this clone. V is TRBV2 and J is TRBJ2-2; TRBD2 matches at 11 bases. Per the germline V gene, CDR1 is SNHLY and CDR2 is FYNNEI. This CDR3 contains 14 residues. V lost 6 bases, J lost 6 bases, and 3 bases stayed unmatched. The CDR3 region has the DNA TGTGCCAGCAGGACTAGCGGGGTAGCCGGGGAGCTGTTTTTT. It encodes CASRTSGVAGELFF.

This chain joins TRBV5-6 and TRBJ2-1; 8 bases fit TRBD2. Germline V CDR1 and CDR2: SGHDT, YYEEEE. The CDR3 consists of 14 residues. J lost 6 bases, V lost 1 base, and 3 bases had no gene match. CDR3 loop: CASSLRGGPNEQFF. CDR3 sequence (DNA): TGTGCCAGCAGCTTGCGGGGGGGTCCCAATGAGCAGTTCTTC.

The rearrangement uses TRBV19 and TRBJ1-3, with no clear D. The CDR3 is made up of 14 amino acids. V shed 3 bases and J shed 3 bases, with 9 bases lying between them. The germline CDR1 and CDR2 sequences are LNHDA and SQIVND (reference sequence). The CDR3, as DNA: TGTGCCAGTAGTATTACGACTGATGGAAACACCATATATTTT. This encodes CASSITTDGNTIYF. Looking up the rest from reference TRBV19 and TRBJ1-3 gives the full variable domain: DGGITQSPKYLFRKEGQNVTLSCEQNLNHDAMYWYRQDPGQGLRLIYYSQIVNDFQKGDIAEGYSVSREKKESFPLTVTSAQKNPTAFYLCASSITTDGNTIYFGEGSWLTVV.

The CDR3, as DNA: TGTGCCAGCAGCTTAGTTTCGGAGCTCCCCTCCGAGCAGTACTTC. Translated: CASSLVSELPSEQYF. The chain carries TRBV7-6 and TRBJ2-7; no reliable D call. The V end lost 1 base, the J end lost 6 bases, and 16 bases lay between the germline ends. Germline V gene sequence: CDR1 SGHVS, CDR2 FNYEAQ. There are 15 residues in the CDR3.

The V call is TRBV5-5, the J call TRBJ1-4, with D maybe TRBD1 (6 bases). V shed 4 bases and J shed 4 bases, with 14 bases lying between them. CDR3 length: 15 amino acids. The germline CDR1 and CDR2 sequences are SGHKS and YYEKEE (reference sequence). In DNA, the CDR3 is TGTGCCAGCAGCCCTGTGGGGACACTTAATGAAAAACTGTTTTTT. Translated: CASSPVGTLNEKLFF.

The sample holds one count of this clone. CDR3 region: CASSFTGTGVTGELFF. CDR3 in DNA: TGTGCCAGCAGCTTTACCGGGACAGGGGTCACCGGGGAGCTGTTTTTT. The chain employs TRBV11-3 and TRBJ2-2, with 10 bases identical to TRBD1. The length of the CDR3 is 16 residues. The germline CDR1 and CDR2 sequences are SGHNT and YENEEA. V gave up 3 bases and J gave up 4 bases; unmatched junction bases: 5.

This chain connects TRBV11-2 to TRBJ2-5, with 15 bases fitting TRBD2. J lost 0 bases, V lost 4 bases, and 3 bases had no gene match. Germline V gives CDR1 SGHAT, CDR2 FQNNGV. CDR3 length equals 17 residues. The CDR3 protein is CASSSGTSGGYQETQYF. CDR3 sequence (DNA): TGTGCCAGCAGCTCCGGGACTAGCGGGGGGTACCAAGAGACCCAGTACTTC. The full variable domain, rest sourced from reference TRBV11-2 and TRBJ2-5, is EAGVAQSPRYKIIEKRQSVAFWCNPISGHATLYWYQQILGQGPKLLIQFQNNGVVDDSQLPKDRFSAERLKGVDSTLKIQPAKLEDSAVYLCASSSGTSGGYQETQYFGPGTRLLVL.

The chain is built from TRBV5-8 and TRBJ1-5, with 8 positions matching TRBD1. Germline V lookup: CDR1 SGHTS, CDR2 YDEGEE. J was trimmed by 0 bases and V by 5 bases; bases with no gene match: 16. The length of the CDR3 is 19 residues. In DNA, the CDR3 is TGTGCCAGCAGTCGCCAGCTGGCAGGGGGCGTCTATAGCAATCAGCCCCAGCATTTT. As protein: CASSRQLAGGVYSNQPQHF.

This chain connects TRBV2 to TRBJ1-6; D possibly corresponds to TRBD1 (6 bases). The germline CDR1 and CDR2 sequences are SNHLY and FYNNEI. The CDR3 spans 14 residues. Trimming removed 5 bases from V and 15 bases from J, with 20 bases in between. The CDR3: CASSRRTALRDLHF. The CDR3 nucleotides are TGTGCCAGCAGTCGTAGGACAGCCCTTCGAGACCTCCACTTT. The complete variable domain, with remaining parts taken from reference TRBV2 and TRBJ1-6, reads EPEVTQTPSHQVTQMGQEVILRCVPISNHLYFYWYRQILGQKVEFLVSFYNNEISEKSEIFDDQFSVERPDGSNFTLKIRSTKLEDSAMYFCASSRRTALRDLHFGNGTRLTVT.

The CDR3: CASSLAVRRVSTDTQYF. Written as DNA, the CDR3 is TGTGCCAGCAGCTTAGCGGTTCGGCGGGTTAGCACAGATACGCAGTATTTT. V and J are TRBV7-9 and TRBJ2-3; tentative D call: TRBD2 (5 bases). The CDR3 sequence is 17 residues long. CDR1 and CDR2 from the germline V gene are SEHNR and FQNEAQ (reference sequence). Trimming took off 0 bases at V and 0 bases at J, with 13 bases between the two ends.

The chain uses TRBV9 and TRBJ1-6; TRBD1 aligns across 8 bases. Losses at the gene ends were 1 base for V and 8 bases for J; bases not matched to a gene: 5. The germline V gene encodes CDR1 SGDLS and CDR2 YYNGEE. The CDR3 extends over 15 amino acids. CDR3 sequence reads: CASSVNQGADSPLHF. As DNA, the CDR3 is TGTGCCAGCAGCGTAAATCAGGGGGCAGATTCACCCCTCCACTTT.

This chain joins TRBV5-6 and TRBJ1-4; D remains unclear. The germline V gene has CDR1 SGHDT and CDR2 YYEEEE. Trimming took off 5 bases at V and 0 bases at J, with 17 bases between the two ends. The CDR3 is made up of 17 amino acids. The CDR3 DNA reads as TGTGCCAGCAGGCCCGATGAACAGCCTCCAACTAATGAAAAACTGTTTTTT. Translation gives CASRPDEQPPTNEKLFF. Combining the CDR3 with reference TRBV5-6 and TRBJ1-4 gives the whole variable domain DAGVTQSPTHLIKTRGQQVTLRCSPKSGHDTVSWYQQALGQGPQFIFQYYEEEERQRGNFPDRFSGHQFPNYSSELNVNALLLGDSALYLCASRPDEQPPTNEKLFFGSGTQLSVL.

The chain employs TRBV5-6 and TRBJ2-5; 7 bases agree with TRBD2. Germline CDR1 SGHDT, CDR2 YYEEEE. CDR3 length: 17 residues. J lost 2 bases, V lost 7 bases, and 17 bases had no gene match. CDR3 sequence reads: CASGLSPGGAGQETQYF. Written as DNA, the CDR3 is TGTGCCAGCGGCCTGTCCCCCGGAGGAGCGGGACAAGAGACCCAGTACTTC.

The chain has TRBV28 and TRBJ1-5; weak D call: TRBD1 (5 bases). V gave up 6 bases and J gave up 0 bases, with 12 bases separating them. Germline V gene data show CDR1 as MDHEN and CDR2 as SYDVKM. The CDR3 has 15 amino acids. The CDR3 sequence: CASSSTTGSNQPQHF. Written as DNA, the CDR3 is TGTGCCAGCAGCTCTACTACAGGTAGCAATCAGCCCCAGCATTTT.

The chain links TRBV6-2 or TRBV6-3 to TRBJ1-2; TRBD1 aligns across 9 bases. Germline V gene sequence: CDR1 MNHEY, CDR2 SVGEGT. V shed 4 bases, J shed 2 bases, and the junction held 11 bases outside the gene matches. The length of the CDR3 is 17 residues. The CDR3 DNA sequence: TGTGCCAGCAGTTTCTCCCGGACAGGGGCGCTGAACTATGGCTACACCTTC. Encoded protein: CASSFSRTGALNYGYTF.

This clone occurred a few times. The gene calls are TRBV19 and TRBJ2-1; TRBD2 might be the D (5 bases). Germline CDR1 reads LNHDA; CDR2 reads SQIVND (reference sequence). The CDR3 is 15 amino acids. V lost 9 bases and J 2 bases, leaving 17 bases between the germline ends. CDR3 nucleotide sequence: TGTGCCAGCCGATCAGAGGGAGTCCCCTACAATGAGCAGTTCTTC. Protein product: CASRSEGVPYNEQFF.

V is TRBV12-5 and J is TRBJ1-6; 7 nucleotides align to TRBD1. Trimming removed 6 bases from V and 7 bases from J; junction bases left unmatched: 6. Germline-derived CDR1 and CDR2 are LGHNT and FRNRAP. The CDR3 sequence is 14 residues long. CDR3 region: CASGRTGFNSPLHF. The CDR3 DNA follows: TGTGCTAGTGGCCGGACAGGATTCAATTCACCCCTCCACTTT. The full variable domain, with the rest looked up from reference TRBV12-5 and TRBJ1-6, is DARVTQTPRHKVTEMGQEVTMRCQPILGHNTVFWYRQTMMQGLELLAYFRNRAPLDDSGMPKDRFSAEMPDATLATLKIQPSEPRDSAVYFCASGRTGFNSPLHFGNGTRLTVT.

The chain joins TRBV3-1 (or the pseudogene TRBV3-2) to TRBJ2-1, with TRBD2 identical over 9 bases. CDR1 is LGHDT, CDR2 YNNKEL, per germline (reference sequence). With 2 bases clipped from V and 4 bases from J, the junction kept 6 bases outside the gene matches. CDR3 length: 16 residues. The CDR3 DNA follows: TGTGCCAGCAGCCAAAGGCTAGCGGGGAGGTACAATGAGCAGTTCTTC. Translating it yields CASSQRLAGRYNEQFF.

The chain carries TRBV4-3 and TRBJ1-2, with D unresolved. The CDR3 runs to 17 residues. The germline V and J ends were trimmed by 0 bases and 4 bases, with 18 bases remaining between them. Germline V gives CDR1 LGHNA, CDR2 YSLEER. This CDR3 is CASSQESTPTEVYGYTF. Here the CDR3 DNA reads TGCGCCAGCAGCCAAGAGTCGACCCCGACTGAAGTCTATGGCTACACCTTC.

The chain links TRBV9 to TRBJ2-7; 9 bases line up with TRBD2. The CDR3 runs 13 residues. The V and J ends lost 4 bases and 5 bases, in that order; junction bases with no gene match: 4. Germline V gives CDR1 SGDLS, CDR2 YYNGEE. The CDR3 here is CASSPRLADEQYF. CDR3 coding DNA: TGTGCCAGCAGCCCACGACTAGCGGACGAGCAGTACTTC. Looking up the rest from reference TRBV9 and TRBJ2-7 gives the full variable domain: DSGVTQTPKHLITATGQRVTLRCSPRSGDLSVYWYQQSLDQGLQFLIQYYNGEERAKGNILERFSAQQFPDLHSELNLSSLELGDSALYFCASSPRLADEQYFGPGTRLTVT.

The chain joins TRBV5-1 to TRBJ2-3; 12 nucleotides line up with TRBD2. This CDR3 is 17 amino acids long. Per the germline V gene, CDR1 is SGHRS and CDR2 is YFSETQ. Trimming removed 0 bases from V and 0 bases from J; junction bases left unmatched: 2. The CDR3 is CASSLGGTSGSTDTQYF. The CDR3 DNA reads TGCGCCAGCAGCTTGGGGGGGACTAGCGGGAGCACAGATACGCAGTATTTT.

This sequence joins TRBV5-4 and TRBJ2-5, with D possibly being TRBD1 (6 bases). Germline V gene sequence: CDR1 SGHNT, CDR2 YYREEE (reference sequence). CDR3 length equals 15 residues. Trimming removed 5 bases at V and 7 bases at J, with 21 bases between. CDR3 loop: CASRLEPGQRGTQYF. The CDR3 bases are TGTGCCAGCAGACTCGAGCCGGGACAAAGAGGGACCCAGTACTTC.

The chain couples TRBV28 to TRBJ2-7; D call uncertain. The CDR3 runs to 13 residues. V lost 3 bases and J lost 0, with 6 bases in between. Germline assignment: CDR1 MDHEN and CDR2 SYDVKM. The CDR3 coding sequence is TGTGCCAGCAGTTTTCACAGCTCCTACGAGCAGTACTTC. This gives the protein CASSFHSSYEQYF. Filled out from reference TRBV28 and TRBJ2-7, the complete variable domain reads DVKVTQSSRYLVKRTGEKVFLECVQDMDHENMFWYRQDPGLGLRLIYFSYDVKMKEKGDIPEGYSVSREKKERFSLILESASTNQTSMYLCASSFHSSYEQYFGPGTRLTVT.

The chain combines TRBV5-1 with TRBJ1-2, with a possible D match to TRBD1 (6 bases). V was trimmed by 4 bases and J by 5 bases, leaving 18 bases between them. Germline assignment: CDR1 SGHRS and CDR2 YFSETQ. The CDR3 is 15 amino acids. The CDR3 region is CASSPQTGFEYGYTF. Written as DNA, the CDR3 is TGCGCCAGCAGCCCTCAAACAGGGTTCGAATATGGCTACACCTTC.

V is TRBV18 and J is TRBJ2-5, with 7 bases lining up with TRBD1. The ends lost 1 base at V and 5 bases at J; junction bases unmatched: 4. The CDR3 spans 14 residues. The V gene's germline CDR1 is KGHSH and CDR2 LQKENI. CDR3 amino acids: CASSPQTGTETQYF. The CDR3 bases are TGTGCCAGCTCACCACAGACAGGGACGGAGACCCAGTACTTC.